These 27 T cell receptor beta chains were all obtained from the same sample, sequenced in a study of blood T cell repertoires in COVID-19. Using immunoSEQ multiplex PCR, the repertoire was profiled, and TCRdb retains in-frame clones only, with some absent. This sample has 250,000 to 300,000 clones, with roughly 85% found just once. The sequencing input was PBMCs or T cells enriched from blood (not recorded which). The receptors were gathered from a woman between 45 and 65 years old who had been exposed to COVID-19.

For the CDR3, the DNA is TGTGCCAGTACCTTCTCCCCGAGGACAGGGGGAACTGAAGCTTTCTTT. Protein sequence: CASTFSPRTGGTEAFF. This chain joins TRBV19 and TRBJ1-1, with 10 bases lining up with TRBD1. Trimming took 7 bases from V and 5 from J; bases not matched to a gene: 13. Germline V gene sequence: CDR1 LNHDA, CDR2 SQIVND (reference sequence). The CDR3 is made up of 16 amino acids.

This chain links TRBV7-2 with TRBJ2-7; weak D call: TRBD2 (6 bases). Deletions cut 1 base from V and 6 bases from J, with 16 bases between. The CDR3 length is 15 residues. Germline assignment: CDR1 SGHTA and CDR2 FQGNSA. CDR3 loop: CASSLVGGSGSEQYF. The DNA for the CDR3 is TGTGCCAGCAGCTTAGTCGGGGGTTCAGGCTCCGAGCAGTACTTC.

CDR3 nucleotide sequence: TGTGCCAGCAGCTTGCAGGCTGAGTCCTACGAGCAGTACTTC. Its protein is CASSLQAESYEQYF. The chain uses TRBV7-2 and TRBJ2-7, with no clear D. CDR1 and CDR2 from the germline V gene are SGHTA and FQGNSA. The CDR3 has 14 residues. The ends were cut back, 3 bases at V and 1 base at J, with 10 bases in the middle.

The rearrangement links TRBV19 to TRBJ2-3; D call uncertain. There are 13 residues in the CDR3. In germline, CDR1 is LNHDA, CDR2 SQIVND (reference sequence). V lost 6 bases and J lost 6, with 13 bases in between. CDR3 DNA: TGTGCCAGTAGGCCCCGCCAGTTGGATACGCAGTATTTT. This encodes CASRPRQLDTQYF.

The chain recombines TRBV2 with TRBJ1-1; D is possibly TRBD1 (5 bases). Germline V gene lookup returns CDR1 SNHLY and CDR2 FYNNEI. The CDR3 sequence is 14 residues long. Trimming left V 8 bases short and J 4 bases short, with 17 bases between. This CDR3 reads CASCYRGGGTEAFF. CDR3 bases: TGTGCCAGCTGTTACCGGGGCGGGGGCACTGAAGCTTTCTTT.

J is TRBJ2-2 and V is TRBV7-9; D is possibly TRBD1 (6 bases). The CDR3 length is 16 residues. V was trimmed by 3 bases and J by 2 bases, leaving 13 bases between them. Germline values: CDR1 SEHNR, CDR2 FQNEAQ (reference sequence). DNA for the CDR3: TGTGCCAGCAGCTTGTATCGACAGGATAACACCGGGGAGCTGTTTTTT. Translation: CASSLYRQDNTGELFF.

In this sample, this clone turned up a few times. The chain combines TRBV9 with TRBJ2-1; possibly TRBD1 for D (7 bases). Germline loops: CDR1 SGDLS, CDR2 YYNGEE. V was cut by 2 bases and J by 8 bases, with 17 bases left in between. This CDR3 has 15 residues. The CDR3: CASSVAGQPRDEQFF. CDR3 coding DNA: TGTGCCAGCAGCGTCGCGGGACAGCCGCGGGATGAGCAGTTCTTC.

The genes are TRBV7-9 and TRBJ1-6; weak D call: TRBD1 (6 bases). Germline CDR1 and CDR2: SEHNR and FQNEAQ (reference sequence). The CDR3 consists of 15 residues. V dropped 1 base and J dropped 9 bases, with 13 bases sitting between them. This chain's CDR3 is CASSLGSGVGSPLHF. CDR3 sequence (DNA): TGTGCCAGCAGCTTAGGGTCAGGGGTAGGTTCACCCCTCCACTTT.

This clone was observed a single time. This chain links TRBV27 with TRBJ1-5; D unclear. V shed 0 bases and J shed 3 bases, with 3 bases lying between them. The CDR3 covers 13 residues. Germline V gives CDR1 MNHEY, CDR2 SMNVEV (reference sequence). In DNA, the CDR3 is TGTGCCAGCAGTTTATCCGTCAATCAGCCCCAGCATTTT. As protein: CASSLSVNQPQHF.

The J gene is TRBJ1-1, the V gene TRBV30, with 8 bases lining up with TRBD1. Germline trimming cut 2 bases from V and 1 base from J; bases unmatched to any gene: 3. The CDR3 runs to 14 residues. Germline-derived CDR1 and CDR2 are GTSNPN and SVGIG (reference sequence). The CDR3 protein is CAWSTDRANTEAFF. The CDR3 region has the DNA TGTGCCTGGAGTACGGACAGGGCGAACACTGAAGCTTTCTTT.

The rearrangement joins TRBV19 to TRBJ1-4; D not resolved. The CDR3 contains 14 residues. CDR1 is LNHDA, CDR2 SQIVND, per germline (reference sequence). Trimming stripped 2 bases from V and 4 bases from J, with 8 bases between. DNA for the CDR3: TGTGCCAGTAGTATAAGCGGAGTTAATGAAAAACTGTTTTTT. Translation gives CASSISGVNEKLFF.

V gene TRBV28 combines with J gene TRBJ1-1, with D possibly being TRBD1 (6 bases). V was clipped by 5 bases and J by 3 bases, with 13 bases between them. The CDR3 loop spans 14 amino acids. Germline-derived CDR1 and CDR2 are MDHEN and SYDVKM. CDR3 sequence reads: CASSATGKDTEAFF. Here the CDR3 DNA reads TGTGCCAGCAGTGCTACAGGGAAGGACACTGAAGCTTTCTTT.

The chain combines TRBV11-2 with TRBJ2-5; D may be TRBD1 (6 bases). This CDR3 region has 13 residues. V lost 1 base and J lost 5, with 8 bases in between. Looked up from germline, CDR1 is SGHAT and CDR2 is FQNNGV. The CDR3 DNA sequence: TGTGCCAGCAGCTTAGTAAGGGGGGAGACCCAGTACTTC. Residues: CASSLVRGETQYF.

This chain links TRBV5-1 with TRBJ1-5, with D possibly TRBD1 on 6 matching bases. Germline V gene lookup returns CDR1 SGHRS and CDR2 YFSETQ. The CDR3 is 15 amino acids. V was trimmed by 1 base and J by 1 base, leaving 9 bases between them. CDR3 sequence (DNA): TGCGCCAGCAGCTTGTTAGGGGGAAGCAATCAGCCCCAGCATTTT. Translated: CASSLLGGSNQPQHF.

V gene TRBV2 combines with J gene TRBJ2-3, with 9 bases lining up with TRBD2. This CDR3 spans 14 amino acids. V was clipped by 7 bases and J by 6 bases; unmatched bases: 8. The V gene's germline CDR1 is SNHLY and CDR2 FYNNEI. CDR3 residues: CASMRGGAWDTQYF. As DNA, the CDR3 is TGTGCCAGCATGCGCGGGGGGGCATGGGATACGCAGTATTTT.

The rearrangement joins TRBV6-4 to TRBJ2-1; 10 bases are shared with TRBD2. CDR1 and CDR2 (germline): MRHNA, SNTAGT. The CDR3 has 13 residues. After removal of 3 bases from V and 11 bases from J, the junction contained 4 bases not matched to a gene. The CDR3 loop is CASSEERGGKQFF. In DNA form, the CDR3 reads TGTGCCAGCAGTGAAGAGCGGGGGGGGAAGCAGTTCTTC.

The rearrangement uses TRBV2 and TRBJ1-2; D not certain. This CDR3 has 16 residues. The germline gives CDR1 SNHLY, CDR2 FYNNEI. Trimming took 1 base from V and 4 from J, leaving 16 bases between them. CDR3 residues: CASSEGWRSKGYGYTF. For the CDR3, the DNA is TGTGCCAGCAGTGAAGGTTGGAGGTCGAAGGGCTATGGCTACACCTTC.

The rearrangement links TRBV27 to TRBJ2-7; 7 bases map to TRBD2. Germline lookup yields CDR1 MNHEY and CDR2 SMNVEV (reference sequence). The junction had 10 bases not matched to a gene; V was cut back by 2 bases and J by 0 bases. The CDR3 covers 17 residues. The CDR3 region has the DNA TGTGCCAGCAGTTTAACGGGGGGAACGGGGTCCTCCTACGAGCAGTACTTC. Amino acids: CASSLTGGTGSSYEQYF.

The genes are TRBV6-5 and TRBJ2-5, with 11 bases matching TRBD2. This CDR3 is 15 amino acids long. The V gene end was trimmed by 8 bases and the J gene end by 0 bases; junction bases not matched to a gene: 5. CDR1 MNHEY and CDR2 SVGAGI come from the germline V gene. In DNA, the CDR3 is TGTGCCAGCTCCCCGACTAGCGGGGACCAAGAGACCCAGTACTTC. Protein: CASSPTSGDQETQYF.

The genes are TRBV7-9 and TRBJ2-2; D perhaps matches TRBD2 (6 bases). Germline V CDR1 and CDR2: SEHNR, FQNEAQ (reference sequence). The CDR3 loop spans 16 amino acids. V was trimmed by 5 bases and J by 5 bases, leaving 18 bases between them. The CDR3 loop reads CASSHGTPRRTGELFF. CDR3 sequence (DNA): TGTGCCAGCAGCCATGGGACTCCTCGTCGGACCGGGGAGCTGTTTTTT. Based on the CDR3 plus reference TRBV7-9 and TRBJ2-2, the full variable domain is DTGVSQNPRHKITKRGQNVTFRCDPISEHNRLYWYRQTLGQGPEFLTYFQNEAQLEKSRLLSDRFSAERPKGSFSTLEIQRTEQGDSAMYLCASSHGTPRRTGELFFGEGSRLTVL.

The sample holds one count of this clone. The J gene is TRBJ2-2, the V gene TRBV14; 8 nucleotides agree with TRBD2. The CDR3 sequence is 16 residues long. Germline loops: CDR1 SGHDN, CDR2 FVKESK. J lost 0 bases, V lost 6 bases, and 6 bases had no gene match. This CDR3 is CASRESGGTNTGELFF. CDR3 in DNA: TGTGCCAGCAGGGAGTCGGGAGGGACGAACACCGGGGAGCTGTTTTTT.

This rearrangement joins TRBV7-9 to TRBJ2-1, with TRBD2 matching 9 bases. The CDR3 has 16 amino acids. In germline, CDR1 is SEHNR, CDR2 FQNEAQ (reference sequence). The junction had 9 bases not matched to a gene; V was cut back by 5 bases and J by 4 bases. The CDR3 nucleotides read TGTGCCAGCAGCCCTGTGGGAGCGGGGGGTTACAATGAGCAGTTCTTC. Amino acid sequence: CASSPVGAGGYNEQFF.

At least ten counts were recorded for this clone. V is TRBV3-1 (or the pseudogene TRBV3-2) and J is TRBJ2-5; 12 bases agree with TRBD2. Germline CDR1 is LGHDT and CDR2 is YNNKEL (reference sequence). After removal of 7 bases from V and 1 base from J, the junction contained 7 bases not matched to a gene. The CDR3 has 16 amino acids. Here the CDR3 reads CASIRGLAGSQETQYF. The CDR3 nucleotides are TGTGCCAGCATAAGAGGACTAGCGGGGTCCCAAGAGACCCAGTACTTC.

The chain carries TRBV19 and TRBJ2-1; 8 nucleotides agree with TRBD1. Trimming cost V 8 bases and J 2 bases; bases outside gene matches: 5. The CDR3 contains 14 residues. Germline V CDR1 and CDR2: LNHDA, SQIVND (reference sequence). The CDR3 is CASRRQGTYNEQFF. CDR3 in DNA: TGTGCCAGTCGGCGACAGGGGACCTACAATGAGCAGTTCTTC.

The chain uses TRBV5-6 and TRBJ1-1; 7 positions agree with TRBD1. The length of the CDR3 is 14 residues. CDR1 and CDR2 (germline): SGHDT, YYEEEE. J lost 3 bases, V lost 4 bases, and 6 bases had no gene match. The CDR3 here is CASSHPGGDTEAFF. The CDR3 nucleotides are TGTGCCAGCAGCCATCCAGGGGGAGACACTGAAGCTTTCTTT.

This chain joins TRBV19 and TRBJ2-3; 7 positions agree with TRBD1. After removal of 2 bases from V and 10 bases from J, the junction contained 3 bases not matched to a gene. This CDR3 region has 12 residues. From germline, CDR1 is LNHDA and CDR2 SQIVND (reference sequence). CDR3: CASSIPGGSQYF. As DNA, the CDR3 is TGTGCCAGTAGTATACCAGGGGGATCGCAGTATTTT. Combining the CDR3 with reference TRBV19 and TRBJ2-3 gives the whole variable domain DGGITQSPKYLFRKEGQNVTLSCEQNLNHDAMYWYRQDPGQGLRLIYYSQIVNDFQKGDIAEGYSVSREKKESFPLTVTSAQKNPTAFYLCASSIPGGSQYFGPGTRLTVL.

V gene TRBV7-2 combines with J gene TRBJ2-7; D unresolved. V gave up 0 bases and J gave up 2 bases, with 14 bases separating them. Germline-derived CDR1 and CDR2 are SGHTA and FQGNSA. CDR3 length: 16 amino acids. CDR3 sequence: CASSLAGSVLTYEQYF. DNA of the CDR3: TGTGCCAGCAGCTTAGCGGGCAGTGTACTTACCTACGAGCAGTACTTC.